Listed below are T cell receptor beta chains from one sample, sequenced in a study of identical twins. TCRdb re-called the 5' RACE reads through MiXCR, storing one row per CDR3 protein. The top ten clones hold less than 0.5% of a sample with 450,000 to 650,000 distinct CDR3 sequences, 13% to 15% of them seen once. The data were also submitted as part of a second study, on yellow fever vaccine responses in identical twins.

Sequenced material: CD4+ T cells sorted from blood. The origin of the receptors is a woman younger than 30 in good health. Both conserved end residues are part of each CDR3. A D gene is named only where the DNA matches it firmly. The size entry is marked missing in some rows and otherwise reads once, few, many or a size class.

NA	TRBD1	TRBV20-1	TRBJ2-7	TGCAGTGCGTCCGGGACAGGGCCCTACGAGCAGTACTTC	CSASGTGPYEQYF
few	TRBD1	TRBV6-5	TRBJ2-1	TGTGCCAGCAGTTACTTGACCGGGACAGGGGGCGGATACAATGAGCAGTTCTTC	CASSYLTGTGGGYNEQFF
few	NA	TRBV5-1	TRBJ2-2	TGCGCCAGCAGTTCGGGGGGCCCTATCTCCGGGGAGCTGTTTTTT	CASSSGGPISGELFF
NA	TRBD1	TRBV7-2	TRBJ2-2	TGTGCCAGCAGCCCAGACAGGGGGCGCTTAGGGGAGCTGTTTTTT	CASSPDRGRLGELFF
NA	TRBD1	TRBV7-6	TRBJ2-7	TGTGCCAGCAGCTTTCGACAGGGGGGCTACGAGCAGTACTTC	CASSFRQGGYEQYF
NA	NA	TRBV5-1	TRBJ2-3	TGCGCCAGCAGCTCGGACAGCTATAGCACAGATACGCAGTATTTT	CASSSDSYSTDTQYF
few	TRBD1	TRBV12-3/TRBV12-4	TRBJ1-5	TGTGCCAGCAGTTTGGGGGGACAGGGGAACAATCAGCCCCAGCATTTT	CASSLGGQGNNQPQHF
NA	NA	TRBV5-6	TRBJ1-5	TGTGCCAGCAGCGGACATCCCAATCAGCCCCAGCATTTT	CASSGHPNQPQHF
NA	TRBD2	TRBV11-2	TRBJ2-1	TGTGCCAGCAGCTTAGGGGGACTAGCGGGGGGTGGAAATGAGCAGTTCTTC	CASSLGGLAGGGNEQFF
NA	NA	TRBV28	TRBJ2-1	TGTGCCAGCAGTCTACATCTAGCCGGCTCCTACAATGAGCAGTTCTTC	CASSLHLAGSYNEQFF
few	TRBD2	TRBV6-1	TRBJ2-2	TGTGCCAGCACCGTCGGGCGGGAGGCCGGGGAGCTGTTTTTT	CASTVGREAGELFF
NA	TRBD2	TRBV4-1	TRBJ2-2	TGCGCCAGCAGCCATCCCCGGACTAGCGGGAGCTACACCGGGGAGCTGTTTTTT	CASSHPRTSGSYTGELFF
NA	NA	TRBV3-1	TRBJ2-3	TGTGCCAGCAGCCACGTCAACAGGGGGGGGACAGATACGCAGTATTTT	CASSHVNRGGTDTQYF
NA	TRBD2	TRBV20-1	TRBJ2-3	TGCAGTGCTAGAGGGCGGGAGGGGTATAGCACAGATACGCAGTATTTT	CSARGREGYSTDTQYF
NA	NA	TRBV5-5	TRBJ1-2	TGTGCCAGCAGCTTATTGGGGGGCGATGGCGGCTACACCTTC	CASSLLGGDGGYTF
few	NA	TRBV24-1	TRBJ2-2	TGTGCCACCGCTGGCTCCACGGGGACCGGGGAGCTGTTTTTT	CATAGSTGTGELFF
few	TRBD1	TRBV10-3	TRBJ2-5	TGTGCCATCAGTGCCCGAGTAGGGGGCGAGGAGACCCAGTACTTC	CAISARVGGEETQYF
many	NA	TRBV2	TRBJ2-2	TGTGCCAGCAGAAGAACCGGGGAGCTGTTTTTT	CASRRTGELFF
many	NA	TRBV29-1	TRBJ2-2	TGCAGCGTTGAAGATCTTCAAGCCTCGAACACCGGGGAGCTGTTTTTT	CSVEDLQASNTGELFF
NA	NA	TRBV6-1	TRBJ2-1	TGTGCCAGCAGTGCAACAGGAGCGGGTGCCAATGAGCAGTTCTTC	CASSATGAGANEQFF
NA	TRBD1	TRBV29-1	TRBJ2-1	TGCAGCGCCGCAGGACAGGGGCTCCCCTACAATGAGCAGTTCTTC	CSAAGQGLPYNEQFF
few	NA	TRBV20-1	TRBJ2-3	TGCAGTGCCAGAAAGGCAGACACAGATACGCAGTATTTT	CSARKADTDTQYF
few	NA	TRBV3-1	TRBJ2-1	TGTGCCAGCAGCCAAGAGCAGGATCTGTCCTACAATGAGCAGTTCTTC	CASSQEQDLSYNEQFF
few	NA	TRBV29-1	TRBJ2-2	TGCAGCTCCCGCGCCAATTCGGGGGCCGGGGAGCTGTTTTTT	CSSRANSGAGELFF
few	NA	TRBV20-1	TRBJ1-5	TGCAGTGCTAGGAGCACAGAAAGTAGCAATCAGCCCCAGCATTTT	CSARSTESSNQPQHF
NA	NA	TRBV29-1	TRBJ2-1	TGCAGCGTTGAATGGGGGGCGCGGTACAATGAGCAGTTCTTC	CSVEWGARYNEQFF
NA	NA	TRBV4-1	TRBJ2-1	TGCGCCAGCAGCCAAGATCGTAAGGCCTTTCTGCCCAGCTCCTACAATGAGCAGTTCTTC	CASSQDRKAFLPSSYNEQFF
NA	TRBD1	TRBV20-1	TRBJ2-1	TGCAGTGCTAGACATGTTACCGGGACAGTCAATTACAATGGGCAGTTCTTC	CSARHVTGTVNYNGQFF
NA	TRBD1	TRBV18	TRBJ2-6	TGTGCCAGCTCACCGATACAGGGGGCAAATGGGGCCAACGTCCTGACTTTC	CASSPIQGANGANVLTF
NA	NA	TRBV20-1	TRBJ2-3	TGCAGTGCTAGAGTGGCTAGCCGTCGCACAGATACGCAGTATTTT	CSARVASRRTDTQYF
few	NA	TRBV6-5	TRBJ2-1	TGTGCCAGCAGTGCCTCGACAGGATCGGGGAATGAGCAGTTCTTC	CASSASTGSGNEQFF
NA	NA	TRBV3-1	TRBJ2-4	TGTGCCAGCAGCCGCTCAGGGACGCTAGCCAAAAACATTCAGTACTTC	CASSRSGTLAKNIQYF
few	NA	TRBV5-1	TRBJ2-1	TGCGCCAGCAGCTTGGATTGGGCGGGTGGCGGGGTCAAGACCTACAATGAGCAGTTCTTC	CASSLDWAGGGVKTYNEQFF